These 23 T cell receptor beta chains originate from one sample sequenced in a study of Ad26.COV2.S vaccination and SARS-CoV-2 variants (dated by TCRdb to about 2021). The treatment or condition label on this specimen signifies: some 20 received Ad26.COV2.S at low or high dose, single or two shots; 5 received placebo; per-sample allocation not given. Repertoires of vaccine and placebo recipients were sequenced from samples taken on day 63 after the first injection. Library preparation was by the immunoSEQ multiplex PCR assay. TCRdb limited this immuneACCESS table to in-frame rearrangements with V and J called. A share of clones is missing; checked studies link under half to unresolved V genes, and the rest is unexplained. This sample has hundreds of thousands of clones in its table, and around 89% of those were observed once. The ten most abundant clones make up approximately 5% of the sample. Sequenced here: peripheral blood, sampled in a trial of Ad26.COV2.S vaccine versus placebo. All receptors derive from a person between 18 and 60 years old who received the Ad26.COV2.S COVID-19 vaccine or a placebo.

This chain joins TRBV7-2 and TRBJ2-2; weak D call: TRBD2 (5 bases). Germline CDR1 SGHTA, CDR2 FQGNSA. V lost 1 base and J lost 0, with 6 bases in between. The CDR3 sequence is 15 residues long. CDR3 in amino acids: CASSLGLTNTGELFF. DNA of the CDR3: TGTGCCAGCAGCTTAGGACTAACGAACACCGGGGAGCTGTTTTTT. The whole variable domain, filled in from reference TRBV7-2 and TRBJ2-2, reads GAGVSQSPSNKVTEKGKDVELRCDPISGHTALYWYRQSLGQGLEFLIYFQGNSAPDKSGLPSDRFSAERTGGSVSTLTIQRTQQEDSAVYLCASSLGLTNTGELFFGEGSRLTVL.

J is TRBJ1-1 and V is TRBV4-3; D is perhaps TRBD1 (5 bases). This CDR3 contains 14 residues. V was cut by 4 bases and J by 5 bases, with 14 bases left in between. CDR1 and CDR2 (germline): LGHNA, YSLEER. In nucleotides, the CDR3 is TGCGCCAGCAGCCTAGTGGGGACCGGGACTGAAGCTTTCTTT. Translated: CASSLVGTGTEAFF.

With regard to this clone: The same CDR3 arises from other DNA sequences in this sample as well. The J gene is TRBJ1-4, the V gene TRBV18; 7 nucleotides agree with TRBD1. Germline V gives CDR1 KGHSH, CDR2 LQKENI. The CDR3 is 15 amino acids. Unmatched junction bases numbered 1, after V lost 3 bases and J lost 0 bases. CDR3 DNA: TGTGCCAGCTCACCCGGACAGGCAACTAATGAAAAACTGTTTTTT. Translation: CASSPGQATNEKLFF.

CDR3 in amino acids: CASSSDRATETQYF. For the CDR3, the DNA is TGTGCCAGCAGCTCCGACAGGGCCACGGAGACCCAGTACTTC. The chain is built from TRBV7-2 and TRBJ2-5; 7 bases agree with TRBD1. Trimming removed 4 bases from V and 5 bases from J; junction bases left unmatched: 7. The CDR3 spans 14 residues. Looked up from germline, CDR1 is SGHTA and CDR2 is FQGNSA.

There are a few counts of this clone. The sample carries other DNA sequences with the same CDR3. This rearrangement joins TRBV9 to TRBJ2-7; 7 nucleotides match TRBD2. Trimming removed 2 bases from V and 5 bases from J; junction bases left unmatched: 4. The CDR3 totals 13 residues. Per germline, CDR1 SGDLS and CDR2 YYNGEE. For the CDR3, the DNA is TGTGCCAGCAGCGTCCGGGGGGTGGACGAGCAGTACTTC. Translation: CASSVRGVDEQYF.

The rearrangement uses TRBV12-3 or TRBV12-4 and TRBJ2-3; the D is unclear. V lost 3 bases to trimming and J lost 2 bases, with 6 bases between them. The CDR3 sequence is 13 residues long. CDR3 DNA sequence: TGTGCCAGCAGTTTGTGGATCACAGATACGCAGTATTTT. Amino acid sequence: CASSLWITDTQYF.

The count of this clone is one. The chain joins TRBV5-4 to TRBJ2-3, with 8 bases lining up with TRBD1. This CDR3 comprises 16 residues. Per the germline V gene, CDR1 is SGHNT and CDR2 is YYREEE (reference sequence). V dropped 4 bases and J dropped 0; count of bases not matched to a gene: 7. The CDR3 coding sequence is TGTGCCAGCAGCACTAAGGACAGGGTTAGCACAGATACGCAGTATTTT. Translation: CASSTKDRVSTDTQYF.

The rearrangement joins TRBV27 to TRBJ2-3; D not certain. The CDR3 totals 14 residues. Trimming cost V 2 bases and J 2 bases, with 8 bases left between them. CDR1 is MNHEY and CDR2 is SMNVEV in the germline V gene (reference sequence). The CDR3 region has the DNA TGTGCCAGCAGTTTAGGTTGGGCCACAGATACGCAGTATTTT. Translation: CASSLGWATDTQYF.

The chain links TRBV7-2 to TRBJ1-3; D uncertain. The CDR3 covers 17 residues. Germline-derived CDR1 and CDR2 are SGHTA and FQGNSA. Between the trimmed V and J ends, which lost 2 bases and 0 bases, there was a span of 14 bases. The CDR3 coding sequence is TGTGCCAGCAGCTTAACGCTAGGCAGGAACTCTGGAAACACCATATATTTT. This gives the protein CASSLTLGRNSGNTIYF.

CDR3 DNA: TGTGCCAGCAGCCCAGACTACGGGACTAGGAGCTACGAGCAGTACTTC. It specifies CASSPDYGTRSYEQYF. J is TRBJ2-7 and V is TRBV3-1 (or the pseudogene TRBV3-2); 8 bases line up with TRBD2. Germline CDR1 is LGHDT and CDR2 is YNNKEL (reference sequence). This CDR3 is built from 16 residues. V trimming: 4 bases; J trimming: 3 bases; junction bases outside the gene matches: 11.

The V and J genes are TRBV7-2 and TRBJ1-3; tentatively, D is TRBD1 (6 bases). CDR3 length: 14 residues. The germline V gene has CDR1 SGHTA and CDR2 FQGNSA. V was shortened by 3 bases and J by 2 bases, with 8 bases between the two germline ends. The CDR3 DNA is TGTGCCAGCAGCTTCTACAGGGCTGGAAACACCATATATTTT. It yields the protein CASSFYRAGNTIYF.

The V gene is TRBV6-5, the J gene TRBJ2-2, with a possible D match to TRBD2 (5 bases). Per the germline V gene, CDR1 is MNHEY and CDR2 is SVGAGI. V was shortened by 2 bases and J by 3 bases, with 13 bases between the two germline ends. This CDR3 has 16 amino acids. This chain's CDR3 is CASSYNGKVDTGELFF. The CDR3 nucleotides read TGTGCCAGCAGTTACAACGGGAAAGTAGACACCGGGGAGCTGTTTTTT.

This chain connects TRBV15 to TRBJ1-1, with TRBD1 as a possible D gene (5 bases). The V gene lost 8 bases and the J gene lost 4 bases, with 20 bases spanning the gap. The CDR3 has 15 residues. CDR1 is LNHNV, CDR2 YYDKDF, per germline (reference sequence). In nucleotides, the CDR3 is TGTGCCACCGAAGACGTGGGGCACGCGTCCACTGAAGCTTTCTTT. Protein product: CATEDVGHASTEAFF.

The DNA of the CDR3 is TGTGCCAGTAGCCAGATAGCCGGGGATGAGCAGTTCTTC. This encodes CASSQIAGDEQFF. The chain uses TRBV19 and TRBJ2-1; D might be TRBD2 (5 bases). Per the germline V gene, CDR1 is LNHDA and CDR2 is SQIVND (reference sequence). The ends were cut back, 6 bases at V and 8 bases at J, with 14 bases in the middle. The CDR3 has 13 amino acids.

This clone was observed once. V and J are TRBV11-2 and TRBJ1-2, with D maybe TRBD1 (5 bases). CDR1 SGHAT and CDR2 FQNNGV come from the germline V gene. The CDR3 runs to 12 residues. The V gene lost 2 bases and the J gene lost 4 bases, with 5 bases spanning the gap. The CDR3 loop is CASSLQGYGYTF. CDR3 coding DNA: TGTGCCAGCAGCTTACAGGGCTATGGCTACACCTTC.

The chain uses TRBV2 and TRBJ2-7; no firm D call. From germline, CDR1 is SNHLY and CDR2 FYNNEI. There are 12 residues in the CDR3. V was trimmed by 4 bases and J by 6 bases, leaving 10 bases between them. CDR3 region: CASSGRVGEQYF. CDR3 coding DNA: TGTGCCAGCAGTGGGAGAGTGGGCGAGCAGTACTTC.

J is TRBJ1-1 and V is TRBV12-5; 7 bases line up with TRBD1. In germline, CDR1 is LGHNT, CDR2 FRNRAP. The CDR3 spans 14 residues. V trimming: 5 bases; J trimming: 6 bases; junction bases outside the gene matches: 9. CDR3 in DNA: TGTGCTAGTGGTACCTACAGGGGAGGGGCTGAAGCTTTCTTT. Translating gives CASGTYRGGAEAFF.

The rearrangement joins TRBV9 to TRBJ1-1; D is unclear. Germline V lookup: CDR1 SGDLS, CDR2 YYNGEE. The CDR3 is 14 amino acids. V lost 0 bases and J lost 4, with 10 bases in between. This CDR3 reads CASSVAPSSTEAFF. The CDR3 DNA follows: TGTGCCAGCAGCGTAGCCCCCTCTTCCACTGAAGCTTTCTTT.

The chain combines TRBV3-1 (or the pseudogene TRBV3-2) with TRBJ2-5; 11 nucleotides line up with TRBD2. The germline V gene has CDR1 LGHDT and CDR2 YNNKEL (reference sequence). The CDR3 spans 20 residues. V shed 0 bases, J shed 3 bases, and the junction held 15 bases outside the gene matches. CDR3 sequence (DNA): TGTGCCAGCAGCCAAGATCATATAGCGGGGGGGCCAATCGTGGAAGAGACCCAGTACTTC. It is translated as CASSQDHIAGGPIVEETQYF.

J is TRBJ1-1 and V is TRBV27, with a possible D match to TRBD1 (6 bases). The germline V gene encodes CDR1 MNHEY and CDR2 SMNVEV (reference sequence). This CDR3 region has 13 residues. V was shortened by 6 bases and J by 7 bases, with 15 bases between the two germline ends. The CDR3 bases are TGTGCCAGCAGCAGGGACAAGTCATATGAAGCTTTCTTT. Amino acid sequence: CASSRDKSYEAFF.

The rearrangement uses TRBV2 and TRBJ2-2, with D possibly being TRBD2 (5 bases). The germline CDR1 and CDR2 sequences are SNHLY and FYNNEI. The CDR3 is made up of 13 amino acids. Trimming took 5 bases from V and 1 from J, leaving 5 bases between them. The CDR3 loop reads CASSRGNTGELFF. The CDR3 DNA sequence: TGTGCCAGCAGTCGGGGGAACACCGGGGAGCTGTTTTTT.

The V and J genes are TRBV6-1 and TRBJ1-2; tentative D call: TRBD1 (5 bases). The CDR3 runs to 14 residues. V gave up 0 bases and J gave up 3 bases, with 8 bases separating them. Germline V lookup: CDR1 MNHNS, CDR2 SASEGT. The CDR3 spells CASSEAPGHYGYTF. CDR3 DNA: TGTGCCAGCAGTGAAGCGCCAGGGCACTATGGCTACACCTTC.

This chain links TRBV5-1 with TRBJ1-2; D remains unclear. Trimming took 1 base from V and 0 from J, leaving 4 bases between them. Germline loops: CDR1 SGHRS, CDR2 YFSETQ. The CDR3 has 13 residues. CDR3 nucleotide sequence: TGCGCCAGCAGCTTGACGACTAACTATGGCTACACCTTC. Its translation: CASSLTTNYGYTF.